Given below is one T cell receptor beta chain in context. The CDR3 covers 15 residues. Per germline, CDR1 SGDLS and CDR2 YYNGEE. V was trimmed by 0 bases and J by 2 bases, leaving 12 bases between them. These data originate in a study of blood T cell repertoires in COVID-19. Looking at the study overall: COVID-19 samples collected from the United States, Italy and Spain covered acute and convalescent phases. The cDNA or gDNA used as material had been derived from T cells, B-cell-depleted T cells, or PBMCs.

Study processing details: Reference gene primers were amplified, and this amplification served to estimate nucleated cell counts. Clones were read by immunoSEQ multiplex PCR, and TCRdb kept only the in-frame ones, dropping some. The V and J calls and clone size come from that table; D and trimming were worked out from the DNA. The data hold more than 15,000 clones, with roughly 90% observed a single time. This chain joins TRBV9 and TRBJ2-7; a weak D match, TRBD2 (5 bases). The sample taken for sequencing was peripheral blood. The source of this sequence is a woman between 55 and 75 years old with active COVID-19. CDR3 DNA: TGTGCCAGCAGCGTAGGGGCGGAGACTACCTACGAGCAGTACTTC. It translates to CASSVGAETTYEQYF.